The rows below give T cell receptor beta chains drawn from one sample of a study of T-cell reconstitution after alpha-beta-depleted transplantation in children. TCRdb reprocessed the PCR reads with MiXCR, giving one entry per CDR3 protein. The top ten hold around 44% of the sample, which has approximately 210,000 distinct CDR3 sequences, around a sixth seen once. This specimen was PBMCs, mostly from graft donor cells, taken 360 days after TCRalphabeta/CD19-depleted stem cell transplant. These receptors all stem from a male patient aged 2 to 9 who had a stem cell transplant for acute lymphoblastic leukemia, so the T cells may come from the graft donor. Both conserved end residues are part of each CDR3. The D gene is left open where the match is weak. Rows give clone size only sometimes, using once, few, many, or a class for an expanded clone.

size: many; J: TRBJ2-3; D: NA; V: TRBV20-1; DNA: TGCAGTGCTAGTGTCTCTTTCACAGATACGCAGTATTTT; CDR3: CSASVSFTDTQYF
size: NA; J: TRBJ2-5; D: NA; V: TRBV20-1; DNA: TGCAGTGCTAGAGATCCACTCGGGACGGGTCAAGAGACCCAGTACTTC; CDR3: CSARDPLGTGQETQYF
size: many; J: TRBJ2-3; D: TRBD2; V: TRBV20-1; DNA: TGCAGTGCTAGTCCGCTAGCGGAAAGCACAGATACGCAGTATTTT; CDR3: CSASPLAESTDTQYF
size: NA; J: TRBJ2-7; D: NA; V: TRBV27; DNA: TGTGCCAGCAGTTTCCAGGGGACAACCGGGGAGCAGTACTTC; CDR3: CASSFQGTTGEQYF
size: NA; J: TRBJ2-1; D: TRBD2; V: TRBV11-1; DNA: TGTGCCAGCAGATACCCAATCGTCGCGGGGGTCAGGTACAATGAGCAGTTCTTC; CDR3: CASRYPIVAGVRYNEQFF
size: NA; J: TRBJ1-1; D: TRBD1; V: TRBV27; DNA: TGTGCCAGCACGGGACAGGGGCAGCTCCTCTTT; CDR3: CASTGQGQLLF
size: many; J: TRBJ2-2; D: TRBD2; V: TRBV11-2; DNA: TGTGCCAGCAGCTTAGATCACCAGGGAGGGTACACCGGGGAGCTGTTTTTT; CDR3: CASSLDHQGGYTGELFF
size: few; J: TRBJ2-7; D: NA; V: TRBV19; DNA: TGTGCCAGTAGTCCCTCCCGGATCGGGCTAAACGAGCAGTACTTC; CDR3: CASSPSRIGLNEQYF
size: NA; J: TRBJ2-7; D: TRBD2; V: TRBV12-3/TRBV12-4; DNA: TGTGCCAGCAGCGTACTAGCGGCCGACGGGGAGCAGTACTTC; CDR3: CASSVLAADGEQYF
size: few; J: TRBJ2-7; D: TRBD1; V: TRBV2; DNA: TGTGCCAGCAGTGAATCAAAGGGGGCGTACGAGCAGTACTTC; CDR3: CASSESKGAYEQYF
size: few; J: TRBJ2-7; D: TRBD2; V: TRBV9; DNA: TGTGCCAGCAGCAAGGGTCGGACTAGCGGGGGCGGGAGCTCCTACGAGCAGTACTTC; CDR3: CASSKGRTSGGGSSYEQYF
size: NA; J: TRBJ2-3; D: NA; V: TRBV20-1; DNA: TGCAGTGCTATGCCGCAAACAGATACGCAGTATTTT; CDR3: CSAMPQTDTQYF
size: NA; J: TRBJ1-2; D: TRBD1; V: TRBV6-1; DNA: TGTGCCAGCAGTACGCTGACAGGGGGCCCCTATGGCTACACCTTC; CDR3: CASSTLTGGPYGYTF
size: few; J: TRBJ1-1; D: NA; V: TRBV6-2/TRBV6-3; DNA: TGTGCCAGCAGTTCCCCACTTGGCTGGAGCACTGAAGCTTTCTTT; CDR3: CASSSPLGWSTEAFF
size: many; J: TRBJ1-1; D: NA; V: TRBV29-1; DNA: TGCAGCGTTGATTACAGGGCGAACACTGAAGCTTTCTTT; CDR3: CSVDYRANTEAFF
size: few; J: TRBJ2-2; D: TRBD2; V: TRBV12-3/TRBV12-4; DNA: TGTGCCAGCAGTTTAGCCTCTAGCGGGGTGGGAACCGGGGAGCTGTTTTTT; CDR3: CASSLASSGVGTGELFF
size: few; J: TRBJ2-7; D: NA; V: TRBV5-1; DNA: TGCGCCAGCAGCCAAACCCAGAGTTACGAGCAGTACTTC; CDR3: CASSQTQSYEQYF
size: NA; J: TRBJ2-7; D: TRBD2; V: TRBV12-3/TRBV12-4; DNA: TGTGCCAGCAGGTTCCTTAGAAGACTAGCGAGTTATGATAAGAAGTACTTC; CDR3: CASRFLRRLASYDKKYF
size: few; J: TRBJ2-7; D: NA; V: TRBV10-3; DNA: TGTGCCAGTTGTGACAGGCAGCGGGATCGATACGAGCAGTACTTC; CDR3: CASCDRQRDRYEQYF
size: few; J: TRBJ1-2; D: NA; V: TRBV5-1; DNA: TGCGCCAGCACCCAGGACAGCTCCGGCTACACCTTC; CDR3: CASTQDSSGYTF
size: NA; J: TRBJ2-1; D: NA; V: TRBV12-3/TRBV12-4; DNA: TGTGCCAGCAGCTTAGGCCACCAGGGTAATGAGCAGTTCTTC; CDR3: CASSLGHQGNEQFF
size: NA; J: TRBJ1-2; D: NA; V: TRBV20-1; DNA: TGCAGTGCTAGAAGGGAAGGGATGGCGGGCTACACCTTC; CDR3: CSARREGMAGYTF
size: few; J: TRBJ2-1; D: NA; V: TRBV12-3/TRBV12-4; DNA: TGTGCCAGCAGTAATGGGGGTCGGTCGAATGAGCAGTTCTTC; CDR3: CASSNGGRSNEQFF
size: few; J: TRBJ2-2; D: NA; V: TRBV18; DNA: TGTGCCAGCTCACTTTTACCGGGAGTGACCGGGGAGCTGTTTTTT; CDR3: CASSLLPGVTGELFF
size: NA; J: TRBJ1-2; D: NA; V: TRBV6-1; DNA: TGTGCCAGCAGCCCCCGTAGACACTATGGCTACACCTTC; CDR3: CASSPRRHYGYTF
size: many; J: TRBJ2-1; D: NA; V: TRBV12-3/TRBV12-4; DNA: TGTGCCAGCAGCCCAAATAGTATCTACAATGAGCAGTTCTTC; CDR3: CASSPNSIYNEQFF
size: few; J: TRBJ2-7; D: NA; V: TRBV12-3/TRBV12-4; DNA: TGTGCCAGCAGTTTACGCGGGGACCCGACCTACGAGCAGTACTTC; CDR3: CASSLRGDPTYEQYF
size: few; J: TRBJ2-1; D: TRBD2; V: TRBV10-3; DNA: TGTGCCATCAGGGGGACTAGCGCCGACAATGAGCAGTTCTTC; CDR3: CAIRGTSADNEQFF
size: NA; J: TRBJ1-3; D: NA; V: TRBV7-2; DNA: TGTGCCAGCAGCGAGCCTTCCTCTGGAAACACCATATATTTT; CDR3: CASSEPSSGNTIYF
size: few; J: TRBJ2-7; D: NA; V: TRBV4-3; DNA: TGCGCCAGCAGCCAAGATGGGTCTGAAGGCCAGAGCTCCTACGAGCAGTACTTC; CDR3: CASSQDGSEGQSSYEQYF
size: few; J: TRBJ2-7; D: TRBD2; V: TRBV7-2; DNA: TGTGCCAGCAGCTTAGTTGTTGGACTAGCCGGATTCGAGCAGTACTTC; CDR3: CASSLVVGLAGFEQYF
size: few; J: TRBJ2-7; D: NA; V: TRBV6-2/TRBV6-3; DNA: TGTGCCAGCAGTTACTCGAACGGGCAGCCCTACGAGCAGTACTTC; CDR3: CASSYSNGQPYEQYF
size: NA; J: TRBJ2-7; D: TRBD1; V: TRBV20-1; DNA: TGCAGTGCTAGTCTGGACAGGGTACCCGAGCAGTACTTC; CDR3: CSASLDRVPEQYF
size: NA; J: TRBJ2-7; D: NA; V: TRBV4-3; DNA: TGCGCCAGCAGCCAAGACGTCCCGGGGCCGAGCTCCTACGAGCAGTACTTC; CDR3: CASSQDVPGPSSYEQYF
size: many; J: TRBJ1-5; D: NA; V: TRBV27; DNA: TGTGCCAGCAGTTTAAGTGGGGGAGCTGGTCAGCCCCAGCATTTT; CDR3: CASSLSGGAGQPQHF
size: many; J: TRBJ2-5; D: NA; V: TRBV5-1; DNA: TGTGCCAGTAGTATTCAAGAGACCCAGTACTTC; CDR3: CASSIQETQYF
size: NA; J: TRBJ1-4; D: NA; V: TRBV6-5; DNA: TGTGCCAGCAGTTACCTTGTCTTCCCCCCAACTAATGAAAAACTGTTTTTT; CDR3: CASSYLVFPPTNEKLFF
size: few; J: TRBJ2-5; D: TRBD2; V: TRBV18; DNA: TGTGCCAGCTCGCCCGGGACTAGCGACCAAGAGACCCAGTACTTC; CDR3: CASSPGTSDQETQYF
size: few; J: TRBJ2-6; D: NA; V: TRBV6-1; DNA: TGTGCCAGCAGCCCTGTGGAGGCGGGGGCCAACGTCCTGACTTTC; CDR3: CASSPVEAGANVLTF
size: few; J: TRBJ2-2; D: NA; V: TRBV20-1; DNA: TGCAGTGCTAGGCTACAGGCGGGCGGGGAGCTGTTTTTT; CDR3: CSARLQAGGELFF
size: NA; J: TRBJ2-7; D: TRBD2; V: TRBV6-6; DNA: TGTGCCAGCAGCAGGGACTATCCCTACGAGCAGTACTTC; CDR3: CASSRDYPYEQYF
size: many; J: TRBJ2-7; D: NA; V: TRBV28; DNA: TGTGCCAGCAATGGACAGACGACCTACGAGCAGTACTTC; CDR3: CASNGQTTYEQYF
size: few; J: TRBJ2-5; D: NA; V: TRBV12-3/TRBV12-4; DNA: TGTGCCAGCAGTTTAGATGGGGCGGCGGAGACCCAGTACTTC; CDR3: CASSLDGAAETQYF
size: NA; J: TRBJ2-7; D: TRBD1; V: TRBV5-1; DNA: TGCGCCAGCAGCTGGGCCGGGACAGGGTATTCCTACGAGCAGTACTTC; CDR3: CASSWAGTGYSYEQYF
size: few; J: TRBJ2-1; D: NA; V: TRBV4-1; DNA: TGCGCCAGCAGCCAAGATCTGTTCCGGTTGGTAAAAAATGAGCAGTTCTTC; CDR3: CASSQDLFRLVKNEQFF
size: NA; J: TRBJ2-1; D: NA; V: TRBV11-2; DNA: TGTGCCAGCAGCAAACAGGGGCGGGGCCCGGGACTCCTTCCCTATGAGCAGTTCTTC; CDR3: CASSKQGRGPGLLPYEQFF
size: NA; J: TRBJ2-2; D: NA; V: TRBV7-2; DNA: TGTGCCAGCAGCCCCCGGCAAGCGAACACCGGGGAGCTGTTTTTT; CDR3: CASSPRQANTGELFF
size: few; J: TRBJ2-7; D: TRBD1; V: TRBV5-5; DNA: TGTGCCAGCAGCTTGGCCCCGGGACAGGAGCTCTACGAGCAGTACTTC; CDR3: CASSLAPGQELYEQYF
size: NA; J: TRBJ2-7; D: TRBD1; V: TRBV18; DNA: TGTGCCAGCTCGCAACAGGGGGTACTAACCTACGAGCAGTACTTC; CDR3: CASSQQGVLTYEQYF
size: NA; J: TRBJ2-3; D: NA; V: TRBV10-3; DNA: TGTGCCATCAGCTTAAGCGGGACAAGAGATACGCAGTATTTT; CDR3: CAISLSGTRDTQYF
size: few; J: TRBJ2-3; D: NA; V: TRBV29-1; DNA: TGCAGCGACTTAGGGGTCGCAGATACGCAGTATTTT; CDR3: CSDLGVADTQYF
size: NA; J: TRBJ2-3; D: NA; V: TRBV5-5; DNA: TGTGCCAGCAGCGCGCTTAGGGTGGGCACAGATACGCAGTATTTT; CDR3: CASSALRVGTDTQYF